This TCR beta chain was obtained from a study of blood T cell repertoires in COVID-19. On the study more broadly: Whether acute or convalescent, the COVID-19 samples came from the United States, Italy and Spain. Sources were T cells, B-cell-depleted T cells, or PBMCs; the material itself was cDNA or gDNA.

In the study's own analysis: Estimated nucleated cell counts came from reference gene primer amplification. Clones were read by immunoSEQ multiplex PCR, and TCRdb kept only the in-frame ones, dropping some. V, J and clone size were drawn from that table, and D and trimming were deduced from the DNA. The sample records about 350,000 clones, about nine tenths being singletons. Seattle researchers signed up patients amid active infection and tracked them longitudinally. This CDR3 spans 13 amino acids. In germline, CDR1 is LNHDA, CDR2 SQIVND (reference sequence). V dropped 0 bases and J dropped 9 bases, with 9 bases sitting between them.

The chain has TRBV19 and TRBJ1-5; the D gene is possibly TRBD1 (6 bases). The sample was peripheral blood. The TCR was taken from a woman in her sixties or seventies with COVID-19, enrolled during active disease. CDR3 region: CASSIEGQRPQHF. CDR3 in DNA: TGTGCCAGTAGTATAGAAGGACAGCGGCCCCAGCATTTT. Variable domain in full (rest from reference TRBV19 and TRBJ1-5): DGGITQSPKYLFRKEGQNVTLSCEQNLNHDAMYWYRQDPGQGLRLIYYSQIVNDFQKGDIAEGYSVSREKKESFPLTVTSAQKNPTAFYLCASSIEGQRPQHFGDGTRLSIL.